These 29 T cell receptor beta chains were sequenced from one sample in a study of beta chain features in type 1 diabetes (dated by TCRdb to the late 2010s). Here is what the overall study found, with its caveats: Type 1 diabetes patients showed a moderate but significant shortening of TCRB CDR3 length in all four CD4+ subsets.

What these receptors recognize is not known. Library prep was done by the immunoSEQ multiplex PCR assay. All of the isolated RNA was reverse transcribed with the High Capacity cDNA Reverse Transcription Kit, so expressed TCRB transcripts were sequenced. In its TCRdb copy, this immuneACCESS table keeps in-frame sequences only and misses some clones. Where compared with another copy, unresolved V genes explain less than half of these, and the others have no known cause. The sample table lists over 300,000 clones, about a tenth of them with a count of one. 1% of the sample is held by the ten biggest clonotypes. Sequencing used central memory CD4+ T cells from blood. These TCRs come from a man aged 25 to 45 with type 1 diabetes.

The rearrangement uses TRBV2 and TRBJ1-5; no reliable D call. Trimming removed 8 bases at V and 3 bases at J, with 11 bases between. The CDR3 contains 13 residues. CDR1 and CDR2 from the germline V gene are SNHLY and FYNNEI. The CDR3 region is CASVGRNNQPQHF. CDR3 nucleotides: TGTGCCAGCGTGGGCAGAAACAATCAGCCCCAGCATTTT.

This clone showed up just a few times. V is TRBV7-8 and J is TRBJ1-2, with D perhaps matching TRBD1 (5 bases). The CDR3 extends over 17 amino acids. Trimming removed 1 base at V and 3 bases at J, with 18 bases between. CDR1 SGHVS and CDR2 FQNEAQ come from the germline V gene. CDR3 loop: CASSLEGEGKRYYGYTF. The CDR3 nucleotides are TGTGCCAGCAGCTTAGAGGGCGAGGGGAAACGCTACTATGGCTACACCTTC. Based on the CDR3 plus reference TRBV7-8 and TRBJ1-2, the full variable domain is GAGVSQSPRYKVAKRGQDVALRCDPISGHVSLFWYQQALGQGPEFLTYFQNEAQLDKSGLPSDRFFAERPEGSVSTLKIQRTQQEDSAVYLCASSLEGEGKRYYGYTFGSGTRLTVV.

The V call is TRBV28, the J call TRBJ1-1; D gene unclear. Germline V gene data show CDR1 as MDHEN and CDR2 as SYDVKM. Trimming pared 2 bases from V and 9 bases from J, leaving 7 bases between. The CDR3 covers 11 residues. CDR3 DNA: TGTGCCAGCAGTTTAGAGCAGAAAGCTTTCTTT. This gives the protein CASSLEQKAFF.

The chain's CDR3 is CATRGETGSTDTQYF. The CDR3 DNA follows: TGTGCTACCAGAGGAGAGACAGGGAGCACAGATACGCAGTATTTT. The chain links TRBV30 to TRBJ2-3, with 7 bases aligning to TRBD1. Germline V CDR1 and CDR2: GTSNPN, SVGIG (reference sequence). The CDR3 loop spans 15 amino acids.

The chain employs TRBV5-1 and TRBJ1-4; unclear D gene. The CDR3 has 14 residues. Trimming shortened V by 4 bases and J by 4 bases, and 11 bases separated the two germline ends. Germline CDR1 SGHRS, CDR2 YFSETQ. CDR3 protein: CASSLGAGNEKLFF. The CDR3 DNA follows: TGCGCCAGCAGCCTTGGAGCCGGTAATGAAAAACTGTTTTTT. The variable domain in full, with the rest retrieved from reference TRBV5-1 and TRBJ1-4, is KAGVTQTPRYLIKTRGQQVTLSCSPISGHRSVSWYQQTPGQGLQFLFEYFSETQRNKGNFPGRFSGRQFSNSRSEMNVSTLELGDSALYLCASSLGAGNEKLFFGSGTQLSVL.

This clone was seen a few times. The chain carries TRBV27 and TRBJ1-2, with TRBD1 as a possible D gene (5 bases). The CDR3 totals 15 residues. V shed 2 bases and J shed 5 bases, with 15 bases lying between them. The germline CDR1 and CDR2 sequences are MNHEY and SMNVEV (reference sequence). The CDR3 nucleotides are TGTGCCAGCAGTTTAGCCAGGGATGGGGGTTATGGCTACACCTTC. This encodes CASSLARDGGYGYTF.

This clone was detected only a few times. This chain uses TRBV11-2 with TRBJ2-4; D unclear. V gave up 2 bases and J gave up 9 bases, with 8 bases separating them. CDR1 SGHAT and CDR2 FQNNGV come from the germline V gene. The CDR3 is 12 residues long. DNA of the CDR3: TGTGCCAGCAGCTTACAGGATGGCATTCAGTACTTC. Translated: CASSLQDGIQYF. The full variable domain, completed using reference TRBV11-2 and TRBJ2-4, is EAGVAQSPRYKIIEKRQSVAFWCNPISGHATLYWYQQILGQGPKLLIQFQNNGVVDDSQLPKDRFSAERLKGVDSTLKIQPAKLEDSAVYLCASSLQDGIQYFGAGTRLSVL.

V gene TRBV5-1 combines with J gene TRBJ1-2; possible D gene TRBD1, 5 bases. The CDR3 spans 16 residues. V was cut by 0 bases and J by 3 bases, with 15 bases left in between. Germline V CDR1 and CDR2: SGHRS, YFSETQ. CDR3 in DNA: TGCGCCAGCAGCTTGGGATTTAGGCAGGGTGACTATGGCTACACCTTC. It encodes CASSLGFRQGDYGYTF.

The CDR3 DNA reads TGTGCCAGCAGCCAATCTGTTGCCGGGGAGCTGTTTTTT. Translation: CASSQSVAGELFF. The chain is built from TRBV14 and TRBJ2-2; D gene uncertain. In germline, CDR1 is SGHDN, CDR2 FVKESK. The germline V and J ends were trimmed by 2 bases and 6 bases, with 7 bases remaining between them. The CDR3 length is 13 residues.

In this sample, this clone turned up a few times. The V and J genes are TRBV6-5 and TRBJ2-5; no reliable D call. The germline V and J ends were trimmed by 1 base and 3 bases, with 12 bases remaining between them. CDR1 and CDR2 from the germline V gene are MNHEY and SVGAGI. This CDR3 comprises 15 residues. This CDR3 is CASSYFSNRKETQYF. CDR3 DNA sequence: TGTGCCAGCAGTTACTTCTCGAACAGAAAAGAGACCCAGTACTTC.

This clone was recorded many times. CDR3 DNA: TGTGCCAGCCCTTTACAGGGTTATCTGGGCACAGATACGCAGTATTTT. This sequence encodes CASPLQGYLGTDTQYF. The chain combines TRBV18 with TRBJ2-3; TRBD1 might be the D (6 bases). The CDR3 loop spans 16 amino acids. Germline CDR1 is KGHSH and CDR2 is LQKENI. V lost 8 bases, J lost 1 base, and 19 bases lay in between.

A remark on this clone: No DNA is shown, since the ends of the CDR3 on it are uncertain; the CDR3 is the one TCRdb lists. CDR3: CASSWGRGASQHF. The genes are TRBV27 and TRBJ1-5. Inclusive of both ends, the CDR3 amounts to 13 amino acids. The V gene's germline CDR1 is MNHEY and CDR2 SMNVEV (reference sequence).

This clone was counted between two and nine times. The CDR3 nucleotides are TGTGCCAGCAGTCCCTACGCGGGGACATTTAATAGCAATCAGCCCCAGCATTTT. It codes for CASSPYAGTFNSNQPQHF. V and J are TRBV27 and TRBJ1-5; perhaps TRBD1 as D (6 bases). V lost 5 bases to trimming and J lost 0 bases, with 20 bases between them. Per the germline V gene, CDR1 is MNHEY and CDR2 is SMNVEV (reference sequence). The CDR3 sequence is 18 residues long.

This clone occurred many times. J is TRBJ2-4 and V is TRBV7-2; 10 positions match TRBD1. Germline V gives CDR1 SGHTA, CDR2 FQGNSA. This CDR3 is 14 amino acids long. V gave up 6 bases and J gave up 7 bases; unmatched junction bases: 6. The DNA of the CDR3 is TGTGCCAGCAGTTCGACAGGGGGCGCGAACATTCAGTACTTC. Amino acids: CASSSTGGANIQYF.

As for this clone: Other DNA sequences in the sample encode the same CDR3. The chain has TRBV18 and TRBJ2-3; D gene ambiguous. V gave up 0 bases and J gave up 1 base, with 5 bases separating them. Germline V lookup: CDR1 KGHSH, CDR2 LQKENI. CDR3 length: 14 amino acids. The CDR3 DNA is TGTGCCAGCTCACCACCGAGCCGCACAGATACGCAGTATTTT. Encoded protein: CASSPPSRTDTQYF.

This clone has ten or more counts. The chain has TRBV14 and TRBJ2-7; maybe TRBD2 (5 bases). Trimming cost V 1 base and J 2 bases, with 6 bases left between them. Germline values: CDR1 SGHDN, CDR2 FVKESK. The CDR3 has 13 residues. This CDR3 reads CASSQVATYEQYF. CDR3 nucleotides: TGTGCCAGCAGCCAAGTAGCGACCTACGAGCAGTACTTC.

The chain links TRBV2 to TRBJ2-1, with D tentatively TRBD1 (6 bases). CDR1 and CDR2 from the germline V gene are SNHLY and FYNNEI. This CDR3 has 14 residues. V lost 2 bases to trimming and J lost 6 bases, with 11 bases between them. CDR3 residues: CASSERQVINEQFF. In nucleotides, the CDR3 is TGTGCCAGCAGTGAAAGACAGGTGATCAATGAGCAGTTCTTC.

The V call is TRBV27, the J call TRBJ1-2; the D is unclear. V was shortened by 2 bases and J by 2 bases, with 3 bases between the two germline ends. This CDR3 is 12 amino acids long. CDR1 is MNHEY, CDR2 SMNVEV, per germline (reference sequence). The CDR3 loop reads CASSLGNYGYTF. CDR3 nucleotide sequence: TGTGCCAGCAGTTTAGGAAACTATGGCTACACCTTC.

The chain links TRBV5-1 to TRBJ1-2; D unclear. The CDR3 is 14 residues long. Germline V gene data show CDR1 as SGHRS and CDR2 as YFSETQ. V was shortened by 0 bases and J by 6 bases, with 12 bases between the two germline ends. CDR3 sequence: CASSLARGDDGYTF. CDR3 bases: TGCGCCAGCAGCTTGGCACGGGGAGACGATGGCTACACCTTC. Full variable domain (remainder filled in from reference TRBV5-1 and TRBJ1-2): KAGVTQTPRYLIKTRGQQVTLSCSPISGHRSVSWYQQTPGQGLQFLFEYFSETQRNKGNFPGRFSGRQFSNSRSEMNVSTLELGDSALYLCASSLARGDDGYTFGSGTRLTVV.

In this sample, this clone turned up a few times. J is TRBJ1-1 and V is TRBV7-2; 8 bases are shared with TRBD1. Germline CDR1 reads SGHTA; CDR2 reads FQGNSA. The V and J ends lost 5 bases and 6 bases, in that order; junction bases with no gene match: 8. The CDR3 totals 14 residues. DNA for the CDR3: TGTGCCAGCAGCCCGGACAGGGCCATGGCTGAAGCTTTCTTT. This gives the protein CASSPDRAMAEAFF.

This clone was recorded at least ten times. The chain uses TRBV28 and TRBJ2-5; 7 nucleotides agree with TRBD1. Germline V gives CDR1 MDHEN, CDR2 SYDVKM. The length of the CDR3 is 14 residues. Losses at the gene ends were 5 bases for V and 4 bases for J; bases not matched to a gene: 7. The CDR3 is CASSPTGVRETQYF. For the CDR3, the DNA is TGTGCCAGCAGTCCTACAGGGGTTCGAGAGACCCAGTACTTC.

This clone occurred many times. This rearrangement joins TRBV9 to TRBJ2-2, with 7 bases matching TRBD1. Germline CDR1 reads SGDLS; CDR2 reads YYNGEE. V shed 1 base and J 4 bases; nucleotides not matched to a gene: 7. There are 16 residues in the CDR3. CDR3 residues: CASSVSTGSSTGELFF. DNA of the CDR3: TGTGCCAGCAGCGTATCGACAGGGTCCAGCACCGGGGAGCTGTTTTTT. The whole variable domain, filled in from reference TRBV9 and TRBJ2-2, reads DSGVTQTPKHLITATGQRVTLRCSPRSGDLSVYWYQQSLDQGLQFLIQYYNGEERAKGNILERFSAQQFPDLHSELNLSSLELGDSALYFCASSVSTGSSTGELFFGEGSRLTVL.

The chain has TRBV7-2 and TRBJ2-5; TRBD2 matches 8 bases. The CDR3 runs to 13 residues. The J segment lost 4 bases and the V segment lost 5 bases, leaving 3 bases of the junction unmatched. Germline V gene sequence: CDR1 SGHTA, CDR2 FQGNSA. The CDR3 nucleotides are TGTGCCAGCAGCCGCGGGGGGCTAGAGACCCAGTACTTC. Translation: CASSRGGLETQYF.

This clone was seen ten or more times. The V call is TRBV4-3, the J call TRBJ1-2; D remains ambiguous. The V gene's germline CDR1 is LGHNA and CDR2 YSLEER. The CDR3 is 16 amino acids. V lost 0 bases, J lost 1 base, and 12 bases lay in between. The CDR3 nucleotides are TGCGCCAGCAGCCAAGATCCGTCAGTCATTAACTATGGCTACACCTTC. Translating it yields CASSQDPSVINYGYTF.

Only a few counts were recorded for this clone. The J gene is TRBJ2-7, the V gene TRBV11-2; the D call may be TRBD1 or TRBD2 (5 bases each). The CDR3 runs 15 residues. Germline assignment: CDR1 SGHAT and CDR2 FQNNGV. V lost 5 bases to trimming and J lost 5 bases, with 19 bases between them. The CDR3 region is CASSHGKGRGHEQYF. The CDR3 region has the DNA TGTGCCAGCAGCCACGGTAAGGGCCGGGGCCACGAGCAGTACTTC.

The CDR3 sequence is CASSPEPGLLNSPLHF. Written as DNA, the CDR3 is TGTGCCAGCAGCCCCGAACCGGGACTTTTAAATTCACCCCTCCACTTT. The chain is built from TRBV9 and TRBJ1-6; D perhaps matches TRBD1 (5 bases). Germline loops: CDR1 SGDLS, CDR2 YYNGEE. V lost 4 bases and J lost 7, with 18 bases in between. This CDR3 spans 16 amino acids.

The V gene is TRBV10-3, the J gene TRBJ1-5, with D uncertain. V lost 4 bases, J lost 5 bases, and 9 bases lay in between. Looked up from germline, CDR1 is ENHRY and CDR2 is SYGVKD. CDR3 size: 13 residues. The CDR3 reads CAISVVEHQPQHF. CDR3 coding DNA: TGTGCCATCAGTGTTGTAGAACATCAGCCCCAGCATTTT.

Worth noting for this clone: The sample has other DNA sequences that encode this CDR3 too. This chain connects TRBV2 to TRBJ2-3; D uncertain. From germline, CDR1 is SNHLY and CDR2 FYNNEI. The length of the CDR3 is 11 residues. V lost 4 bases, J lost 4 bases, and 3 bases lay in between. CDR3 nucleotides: TGTGCCAGCAGTGTTGCAGATACGCAGTATTTT. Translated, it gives CASSVADTQYF.

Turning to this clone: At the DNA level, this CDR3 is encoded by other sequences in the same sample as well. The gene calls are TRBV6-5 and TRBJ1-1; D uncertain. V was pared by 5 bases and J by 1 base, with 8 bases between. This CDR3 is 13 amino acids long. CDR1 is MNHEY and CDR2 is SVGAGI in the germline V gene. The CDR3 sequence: CASSKAGNTEAFF. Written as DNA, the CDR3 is TGTGCCAGCAGTAAGGCAGGGAACACTGAAGCTTTCTTT.